The TCR beta chain described here comes from a study of persistence of HIV-infected CD4 T cells. This was the immunoSEQ version 4 assay in survey mode. Here immunoSEQ multiplex PCR was the method, and the copy in TCRdb shows in-frame clones only, minus some. This table has under 55,000 clones, approximately 90% appearing once. Nonspecific anti-CD3/anti-CD28 bead stimulation represents the broad CD4+ T cell repertoire. Sorting of responding CD4+ T cells relied on upregulated CD40 ligand together with CD69. As concerns this clone: The antigen remains undetermined.

The CDR3 has 14 residues. Germline-derived CDR1 and CDR2 are ENHRY and SYGVKD. V gave up 10 bases and J gave up 4 bases; unmatched junction bases: 6. This specimen was CD4+ T cells sorted from PBMCs after 18-hour stimulation, taken from a patient who received antiretroviral therapy. This sequence was found in an adult woman with HIV who was CMV-seropositive. This chain joins TRBV10-3 and TRBJ2-3; 12 nucleotides align to TRBD2. Here the CDR3 DNA reads TGTGCCACTTCTAGCGGGGGGGCGGCAGATACGCAGTATTTT. This sequence encodes CATSSGGAADTQYF.